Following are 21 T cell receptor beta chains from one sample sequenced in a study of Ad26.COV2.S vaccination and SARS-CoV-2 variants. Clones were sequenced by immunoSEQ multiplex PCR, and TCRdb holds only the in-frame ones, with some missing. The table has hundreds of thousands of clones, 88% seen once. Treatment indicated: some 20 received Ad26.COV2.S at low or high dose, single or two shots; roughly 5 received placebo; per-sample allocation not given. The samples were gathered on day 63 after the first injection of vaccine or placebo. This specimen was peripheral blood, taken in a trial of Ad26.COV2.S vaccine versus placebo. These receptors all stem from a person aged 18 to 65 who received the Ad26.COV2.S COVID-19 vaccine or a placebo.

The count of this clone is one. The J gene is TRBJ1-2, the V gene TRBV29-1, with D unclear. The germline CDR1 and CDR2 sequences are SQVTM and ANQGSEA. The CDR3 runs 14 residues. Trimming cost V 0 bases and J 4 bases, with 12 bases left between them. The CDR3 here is CSVEDVLKAYGYTF. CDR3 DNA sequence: TGCAGCGTTGAAGATGTCCTAAAGGCCTATGGCTACACCTTC.

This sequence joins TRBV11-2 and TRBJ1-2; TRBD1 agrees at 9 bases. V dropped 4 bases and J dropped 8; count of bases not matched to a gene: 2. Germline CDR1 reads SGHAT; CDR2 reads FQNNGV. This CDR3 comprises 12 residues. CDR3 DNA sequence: TGTGCCAGCAGCTGGGACAGGGACGGCTACACCTTC. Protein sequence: CASSWDRDGYTF.

The CDR3 DNA reads as TGTGCCATCAGCGAAAAGAATCTCCCGGGACAAGCTCAGTACTTC. Translated: CAISEKNLPGQAQYF. V and J are TRBV10-3 and TRBJ2-7; tentatively, D is TRBD1 (6 bases). Germline-derived CDR1 and CDR2 are ENHRY and SYGVKD. The CDR3 totals 15 residues. The V gene lost 6 bases and the J gene lost 10 bases, with 25 bases spanning the gap.

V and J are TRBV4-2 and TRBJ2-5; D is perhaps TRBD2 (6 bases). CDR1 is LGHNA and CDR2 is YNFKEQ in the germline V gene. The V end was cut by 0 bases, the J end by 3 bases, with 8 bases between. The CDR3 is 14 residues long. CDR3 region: CASSQDPGEETQYF. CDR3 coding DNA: TGTGCCAGCAGCCAAGATCCGGGGGAAGAGACCCAGTACTTC.

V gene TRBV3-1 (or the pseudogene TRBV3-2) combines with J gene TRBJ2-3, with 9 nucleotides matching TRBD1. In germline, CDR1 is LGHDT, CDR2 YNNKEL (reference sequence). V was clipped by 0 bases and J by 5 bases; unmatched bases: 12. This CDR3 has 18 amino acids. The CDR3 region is CASSQDLVDRGIKDTQYF. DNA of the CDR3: TGTGCCAGCAGCCAAGATCTCGTCGACAGGGGGATAAAAGATACGCAGTATTTT.

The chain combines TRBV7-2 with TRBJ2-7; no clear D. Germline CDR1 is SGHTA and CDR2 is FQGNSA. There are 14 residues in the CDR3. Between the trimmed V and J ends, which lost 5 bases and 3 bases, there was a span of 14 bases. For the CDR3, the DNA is TGTGCCAGCAGCCAACTGACGTATAACTACGAGCAGTACTTC. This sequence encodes CASSQLTYNYEQYF. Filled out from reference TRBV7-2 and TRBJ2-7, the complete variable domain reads GAGVSQSPSNKVTEKGKDVELRCDPISGHTALYWYRQSLGQGLEFLIYFQGNSAPDKSGLPSDRFSAERTGGSVSTLTIQRTQQEDSAVYLCASSQLTYNYEQYFGPGTRLTVT.

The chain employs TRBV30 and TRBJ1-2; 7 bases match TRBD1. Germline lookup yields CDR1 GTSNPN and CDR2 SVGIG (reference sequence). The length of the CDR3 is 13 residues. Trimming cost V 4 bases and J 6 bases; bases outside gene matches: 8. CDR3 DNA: TGTGCCTGGAATGAGGACAGGATAAATGGCTACACCTTC. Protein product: CAWNEDRINGYTF.

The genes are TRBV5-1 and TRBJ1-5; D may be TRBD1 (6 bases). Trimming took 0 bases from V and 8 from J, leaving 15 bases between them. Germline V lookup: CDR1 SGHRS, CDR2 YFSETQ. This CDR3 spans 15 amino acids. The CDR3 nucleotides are TGCGCCAGCAGCTTGGTTGGGGGGGCAATCGAGCCCCAGCATTTT. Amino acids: CASSLVGGAIEPQHF. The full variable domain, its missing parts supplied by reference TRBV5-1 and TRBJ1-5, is KAGVTQTPRYLIKTRGQQVTLSCSPISGHRSVSWYQQTPGQGLQFLFEYFSETQRNKGNFPGRFSGRQFSNSRSEMNVSTLELGDSALYLCASSLVGGAIEPQHFGDGTRLSIL.

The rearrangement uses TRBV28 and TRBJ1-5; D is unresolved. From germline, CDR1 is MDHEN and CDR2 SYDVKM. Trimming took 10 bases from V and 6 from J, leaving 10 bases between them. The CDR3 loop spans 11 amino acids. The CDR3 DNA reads TGTGCCACGTCTACGGTTCAGCCCCAGCATTTT. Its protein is CATSTVQPQHF.

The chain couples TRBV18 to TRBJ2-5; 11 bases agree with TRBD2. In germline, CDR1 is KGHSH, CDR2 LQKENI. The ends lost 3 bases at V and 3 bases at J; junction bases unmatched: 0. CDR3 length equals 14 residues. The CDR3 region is CASSPGLAEETQYF. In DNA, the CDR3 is TGTGCCAGCTCACCGGGACTAGCGGAAGAGACCCAGTACTTC.

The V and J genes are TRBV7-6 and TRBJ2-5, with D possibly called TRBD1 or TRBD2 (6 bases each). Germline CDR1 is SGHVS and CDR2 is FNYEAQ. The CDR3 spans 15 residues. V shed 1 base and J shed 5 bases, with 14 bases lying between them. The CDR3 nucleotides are TGTGCCAGCAGCTTAGGATACGGGGGCGGGGAGACCCAGTACTTC. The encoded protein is CASSLGYGGGETQYF.

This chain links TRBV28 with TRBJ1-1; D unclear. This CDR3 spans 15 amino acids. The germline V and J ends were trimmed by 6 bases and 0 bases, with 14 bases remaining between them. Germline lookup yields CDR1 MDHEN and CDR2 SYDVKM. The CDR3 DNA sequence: TGTGCCAGCAGAGGTTCTTCCCTCATGAACACTGAAGCTTTCTTT. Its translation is CASRGSSLMNTEAFF.

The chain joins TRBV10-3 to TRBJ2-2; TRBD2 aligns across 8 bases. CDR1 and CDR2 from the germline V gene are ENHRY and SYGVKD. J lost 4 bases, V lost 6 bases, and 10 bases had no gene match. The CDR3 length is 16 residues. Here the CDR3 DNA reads TGTGCCATCAGGAACGCGGGAGGAGGTAGCACCGGGGAGCTGTTTTTT. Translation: CAIRNAGGGSTGELFF.

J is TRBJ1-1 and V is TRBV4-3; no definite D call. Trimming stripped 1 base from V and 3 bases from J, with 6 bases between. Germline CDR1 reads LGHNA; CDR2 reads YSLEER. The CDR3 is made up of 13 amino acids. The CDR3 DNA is TGCGCCAGCAGCCAAGGGGTCTACACTGAAGCTTTCTTT. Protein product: CASSQGVYTEAFF.

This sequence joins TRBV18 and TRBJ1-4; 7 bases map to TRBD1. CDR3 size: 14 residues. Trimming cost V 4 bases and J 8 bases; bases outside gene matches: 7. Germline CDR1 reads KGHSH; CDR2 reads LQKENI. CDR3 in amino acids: CASSLFGQEEKLFF. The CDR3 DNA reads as TGTGCCAGCTCACTCTTCGGACAGGAAGAAAAACTGTTTTTT. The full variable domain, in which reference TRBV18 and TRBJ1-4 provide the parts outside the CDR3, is NAGVMQNPRHLVRRRGQEARLRCSPMKGHSHVYWYRQLPEEGLKFMVYLQKENIIDESGMPKERFSAEFPKEGPSILRIQQVVRGDSAAYFCASSLFGQEEKLFFGSGTQLSVL.

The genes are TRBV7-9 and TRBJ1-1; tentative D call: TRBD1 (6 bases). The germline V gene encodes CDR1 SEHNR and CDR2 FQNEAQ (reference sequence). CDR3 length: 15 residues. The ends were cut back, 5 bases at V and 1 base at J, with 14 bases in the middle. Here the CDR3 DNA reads TGTGCCAGCAGCCCCCGGACAGACGCGAACACTGAAGCTTTCTTT. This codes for CASSPRTDANTEAFF.

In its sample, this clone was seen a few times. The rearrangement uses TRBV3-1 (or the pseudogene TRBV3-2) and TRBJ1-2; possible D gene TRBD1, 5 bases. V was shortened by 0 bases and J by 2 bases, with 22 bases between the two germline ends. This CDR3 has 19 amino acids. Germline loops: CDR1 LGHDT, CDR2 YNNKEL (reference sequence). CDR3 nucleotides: TGTGCCAGCAGCCAAGAGGGGGGAGTTTGGAGGGGTGAGAACTATGGCTACACCTTC. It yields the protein CASSQEGGVWRGENYGYTF.

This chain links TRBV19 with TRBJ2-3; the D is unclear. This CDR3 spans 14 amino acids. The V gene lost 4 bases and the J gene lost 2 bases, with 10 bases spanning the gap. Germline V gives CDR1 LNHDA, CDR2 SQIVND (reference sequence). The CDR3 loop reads CASSTRRTTDTQYF. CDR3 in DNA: TGTGCCAGTAGTACCAGGAGAACCACAGATACGCAGTATTTT.

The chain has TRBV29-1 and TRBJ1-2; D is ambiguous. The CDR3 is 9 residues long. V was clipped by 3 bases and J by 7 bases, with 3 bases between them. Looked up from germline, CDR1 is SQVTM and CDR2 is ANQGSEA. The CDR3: CSVEGGYTF. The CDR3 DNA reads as TGCAGCGTTGAGGGTGGCTACACCTTC.

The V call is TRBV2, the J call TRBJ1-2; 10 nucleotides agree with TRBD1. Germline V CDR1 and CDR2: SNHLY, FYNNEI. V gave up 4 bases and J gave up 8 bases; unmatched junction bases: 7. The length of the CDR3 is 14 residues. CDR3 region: CASSGQGAWEGYTF. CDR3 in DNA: TGTGCCAGCAGTGGACAGGGGGCCTGGGAGGGCTACACCTTC.

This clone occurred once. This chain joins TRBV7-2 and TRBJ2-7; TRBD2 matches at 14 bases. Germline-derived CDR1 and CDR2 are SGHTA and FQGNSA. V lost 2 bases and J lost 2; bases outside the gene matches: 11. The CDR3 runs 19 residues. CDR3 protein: CASSLIRLAGGKLTYEQYF. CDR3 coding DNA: TGTGCCAGCAGCTTAATCCGACTAGCGGGGGGGAAACTTACCTACGAGCAGTACTTC.